This TCR beta chain is from a study of T-cell reconstitution after alpha-beta-depleted transplantation in children. It was with unique molecular identifiers that the TCRbeta library was prepared. MiXCR, run by TCRdb on the PCR reads, gives a single entry per CDR3 protein. The sample lists about 580,000 distinct CDR3 sequences; 20% to 25% were seen once. Trimming removed 0 bases from V and 6 bases from J, with 12 bases in between. The CDR3 sequence is 14 residues long. Germline values: CDR1 KGHSH, CDR2 LQKENI. The sequence derives from a boy less than two years old who had a stem cell transplant for acute myeloid leukemia, so the T cells may come from the graft donor. The source was PBMCs, mostly from graft donor cells, collected 360 days after TCRalphabeta/CD19-depleted stem cell transplant. The chain has TRBV18 and TRBJ2-7; weak D call: TRBD1 (5 bases). The CDR3 DNA reads TGTGCCAGCTCACCACCGTGGGGAAGGGGCGAGCAGTACTTC. Residues: CASSPPWGRGEQYF.